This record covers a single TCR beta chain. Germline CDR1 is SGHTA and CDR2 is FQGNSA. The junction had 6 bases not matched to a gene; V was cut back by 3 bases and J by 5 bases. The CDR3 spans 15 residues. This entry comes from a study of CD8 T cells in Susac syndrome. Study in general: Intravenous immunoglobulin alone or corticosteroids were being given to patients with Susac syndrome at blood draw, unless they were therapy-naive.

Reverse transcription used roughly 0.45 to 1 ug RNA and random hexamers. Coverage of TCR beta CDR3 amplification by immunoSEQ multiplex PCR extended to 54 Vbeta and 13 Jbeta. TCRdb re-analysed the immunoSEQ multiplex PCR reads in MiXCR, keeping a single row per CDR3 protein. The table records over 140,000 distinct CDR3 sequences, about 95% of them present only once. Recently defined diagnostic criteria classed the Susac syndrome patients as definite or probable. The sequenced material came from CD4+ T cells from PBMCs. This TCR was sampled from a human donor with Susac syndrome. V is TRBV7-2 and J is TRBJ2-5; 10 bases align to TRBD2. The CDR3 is CASSFQAGGGETQYF. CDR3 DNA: TGTGCCAGCAGCTTCCAAGCGGGAGGGGGGGAGACCCAGTACTTC.